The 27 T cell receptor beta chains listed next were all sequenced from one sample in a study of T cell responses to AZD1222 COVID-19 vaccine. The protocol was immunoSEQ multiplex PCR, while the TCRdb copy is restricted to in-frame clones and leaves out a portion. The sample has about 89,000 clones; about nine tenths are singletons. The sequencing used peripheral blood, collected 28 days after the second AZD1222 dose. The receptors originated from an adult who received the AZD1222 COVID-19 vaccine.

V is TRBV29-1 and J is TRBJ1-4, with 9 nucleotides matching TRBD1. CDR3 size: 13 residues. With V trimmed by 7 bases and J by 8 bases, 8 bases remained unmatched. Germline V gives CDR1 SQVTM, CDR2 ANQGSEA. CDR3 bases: TGCAGCGCTACTAGGGACAGGGAGGAAAAACTGTTTTTT. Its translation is CSATRDREEKLFF.

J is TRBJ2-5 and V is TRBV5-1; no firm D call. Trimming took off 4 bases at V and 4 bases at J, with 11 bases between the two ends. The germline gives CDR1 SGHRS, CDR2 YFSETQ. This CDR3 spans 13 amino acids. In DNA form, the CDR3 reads TGCGCCAGCAGCGCCGGCTCCCGAGAGACCCAGTACTTC. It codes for CASSAGSRETQYF.

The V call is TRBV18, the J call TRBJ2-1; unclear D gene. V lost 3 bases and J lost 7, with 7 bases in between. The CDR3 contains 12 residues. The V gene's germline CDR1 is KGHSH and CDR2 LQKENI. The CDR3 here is CASSPDRNEQFF. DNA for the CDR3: TGTGCCAGCTCACCGGACCGAAATGAGCAGTTCTTC.

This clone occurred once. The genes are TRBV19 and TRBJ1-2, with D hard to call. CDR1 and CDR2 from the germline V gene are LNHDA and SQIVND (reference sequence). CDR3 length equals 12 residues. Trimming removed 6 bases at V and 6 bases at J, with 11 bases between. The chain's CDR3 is CASSGWPNGYTF. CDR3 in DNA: TGTGCCAGTAGCGGGTGGCCAAATGGCTACACCTTC.

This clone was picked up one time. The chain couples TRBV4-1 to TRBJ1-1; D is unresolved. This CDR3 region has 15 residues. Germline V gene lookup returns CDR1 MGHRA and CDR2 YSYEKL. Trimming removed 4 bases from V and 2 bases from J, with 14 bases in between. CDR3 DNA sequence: TGCGCCAGCAGCCTGGCCTTAAATCCAAACACTGAAGCTTTCTTT. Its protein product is CASSLALNPNTEAFF.

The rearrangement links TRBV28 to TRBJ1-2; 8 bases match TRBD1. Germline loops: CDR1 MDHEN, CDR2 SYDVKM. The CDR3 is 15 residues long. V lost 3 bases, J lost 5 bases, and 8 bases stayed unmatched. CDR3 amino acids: CASSLSAGGAYGYTF. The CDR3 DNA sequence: TGTGCCAGCAGTTTGTCGGCAGGGGGCGCATATGGCTACACCTTC.

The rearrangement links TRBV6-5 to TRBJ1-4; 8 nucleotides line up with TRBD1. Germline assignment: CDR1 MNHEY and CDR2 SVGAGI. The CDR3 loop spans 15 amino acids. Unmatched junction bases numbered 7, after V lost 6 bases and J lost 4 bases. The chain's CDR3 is CASRPRGRSNEKLFF. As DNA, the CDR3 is TGTGCCAGCAGACCCAGGGGGCGGAGTAATGAAAAACTGTTTTTT.

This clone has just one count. CDR3 DNA sequence: TGTGCCAGCAGCCACCGGGACACAGCTAACTATGGCTACACCTTC. It is translated as CASSHRDTANYGYTF. The rearrangement uses TRBV6-5 and TRBJ1-2, with D possibly being TRBD1 (6 bases). The V end lost 6 bases, the J end lost 0 bases, and 14 bases lay between the germline ends. This CDR3 has 15 residues. CDR1 is MNHEY and CDR2 is SVGAGI in the germline V gene.

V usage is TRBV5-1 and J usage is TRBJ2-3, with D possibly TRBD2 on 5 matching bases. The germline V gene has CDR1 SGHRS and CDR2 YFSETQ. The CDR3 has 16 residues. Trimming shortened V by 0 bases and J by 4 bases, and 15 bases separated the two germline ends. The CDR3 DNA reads TGCGCCAGCAGCTTGGGAGGACGAGGGATGGCAGATACGCAGTATTTT. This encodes CASSLGGRGMADTQYF.

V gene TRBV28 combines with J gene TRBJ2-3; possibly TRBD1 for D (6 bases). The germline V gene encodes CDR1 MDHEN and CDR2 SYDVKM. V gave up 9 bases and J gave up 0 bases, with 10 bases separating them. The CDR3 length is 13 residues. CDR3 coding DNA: TGTGCCAGTCTTACAGGGAGCACAGATACGCAGTATTTT. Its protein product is CASLTGSTDTQYF.

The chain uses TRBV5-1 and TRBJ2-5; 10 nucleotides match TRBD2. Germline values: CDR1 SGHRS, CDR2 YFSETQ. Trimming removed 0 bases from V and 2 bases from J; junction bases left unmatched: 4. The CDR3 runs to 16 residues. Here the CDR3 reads CASSLGPSGGQETQYF. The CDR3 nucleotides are TGCGCCAGCAGCTTGGGACCTAGCGGGGGACAAGAGACCCAGTACTTC.

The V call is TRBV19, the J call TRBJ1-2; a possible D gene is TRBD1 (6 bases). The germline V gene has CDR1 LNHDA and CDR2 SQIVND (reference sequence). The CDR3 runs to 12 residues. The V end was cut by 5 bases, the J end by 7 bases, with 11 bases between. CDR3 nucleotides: TGTGCCAGTAGTCCCCAACAGGGTGGCTACACCTTC. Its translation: CASSPQQGGYTF.

The CDR3 spells CASSRVRTSGEETQYF. CDR3 nucleotides: TGTGCCAGCTCAAGGGTTAGGACTAGCGGGGAAGAGACCCAGTACTTC. The J gene is TRBJ2-5, the V gene TRBV13, with 12 bases aligning to TRBD2. Germline CDR1 is PRHDT and CDR2 is FYEKMQ (reference sequence). V was clipped by 8 bases and J by 3 bases; unmatched bases: 10. The CDR3 has 16 residues.

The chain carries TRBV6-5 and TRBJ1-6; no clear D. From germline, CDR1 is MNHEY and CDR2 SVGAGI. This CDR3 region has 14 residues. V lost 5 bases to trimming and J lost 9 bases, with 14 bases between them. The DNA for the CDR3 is TGTGCCAGCAGTCGGCGTGAACGGGTTTCACCCCTCCACTTT. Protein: CASSRRERVSPLHF.

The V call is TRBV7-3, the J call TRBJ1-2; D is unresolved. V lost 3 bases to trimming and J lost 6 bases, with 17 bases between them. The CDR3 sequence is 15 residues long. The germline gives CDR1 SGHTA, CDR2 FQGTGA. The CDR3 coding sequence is TGTGCCAGCAGCTTTTCCGGCATCCGTGGAGATGGCTACACCTTC. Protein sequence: CASSFSGIRGDGYTF.

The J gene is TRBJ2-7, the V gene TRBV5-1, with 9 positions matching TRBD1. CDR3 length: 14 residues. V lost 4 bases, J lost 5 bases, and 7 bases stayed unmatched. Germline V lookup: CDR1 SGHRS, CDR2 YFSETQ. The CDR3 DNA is TGCGCCAGCAGCACCGGGACAGGGAACAACGAGCAGTACTTC. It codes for CASSTGTGNNEQYF. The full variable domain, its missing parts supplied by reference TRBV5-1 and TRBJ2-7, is KAGVTQTPRYLIKTRGQQVTLSCSPISGHRSVSWYQQTPGQGLQFLFEYFSETQRNKGNFPGRFSGRQFSNSRSEMNVSTLELGDSALYLCASSTGTGNNEQYFGPGTRLTVT.

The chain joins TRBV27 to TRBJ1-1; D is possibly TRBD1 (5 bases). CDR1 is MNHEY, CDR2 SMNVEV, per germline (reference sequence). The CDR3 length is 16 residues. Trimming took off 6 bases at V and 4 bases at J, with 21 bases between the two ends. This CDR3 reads CASSLTVAGRVTEAFF. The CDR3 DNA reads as TGTGCCAGCAGCCTTACCGTGGCCGGCAGGGTCACTGAAGCTTTCTTT.

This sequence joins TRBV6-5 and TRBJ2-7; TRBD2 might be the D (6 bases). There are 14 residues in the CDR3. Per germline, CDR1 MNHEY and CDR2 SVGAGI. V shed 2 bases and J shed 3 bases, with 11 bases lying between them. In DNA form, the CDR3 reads TGTGCCAGCAGTTACCAAATTAGCGGCTACGAGCAGTACTTC. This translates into CASSYQISGYEQYF.

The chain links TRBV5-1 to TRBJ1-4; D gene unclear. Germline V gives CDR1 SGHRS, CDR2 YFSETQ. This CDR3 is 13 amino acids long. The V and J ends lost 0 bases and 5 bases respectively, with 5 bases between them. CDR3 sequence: CASSLGSNEKLFF. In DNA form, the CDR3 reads TGCGCCAGCAGCTTGGGCTCGAATGAAAAACTGTTTTTT.

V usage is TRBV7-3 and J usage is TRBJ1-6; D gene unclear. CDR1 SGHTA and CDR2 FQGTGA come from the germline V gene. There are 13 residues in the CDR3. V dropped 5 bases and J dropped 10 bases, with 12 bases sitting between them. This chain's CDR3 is CASSQGHRSPLHF. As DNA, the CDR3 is TGTGCCAGCAGCCAAGGTCATAGATCACCCCTCCACTTT. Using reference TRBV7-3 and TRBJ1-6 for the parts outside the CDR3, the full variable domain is GAGVSQTPSNKVTEKGKYVELRCDPISGHTALYWYRQSLGQGPEFLIYFQGTGAADDSGLPNDRFFAVRPEGSVSTLKIQRTERGDSAVYLCASSQGHRSPLHFGNGTRLTVT.

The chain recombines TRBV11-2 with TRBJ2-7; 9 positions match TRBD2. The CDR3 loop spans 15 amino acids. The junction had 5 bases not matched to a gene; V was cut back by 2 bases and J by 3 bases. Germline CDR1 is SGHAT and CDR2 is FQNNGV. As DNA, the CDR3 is TGTGCCAGCAGCTTACCAGCGGGAGGTCTCTACGAGCAGTACTTC. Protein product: CASSLPAGGLYEQYF.

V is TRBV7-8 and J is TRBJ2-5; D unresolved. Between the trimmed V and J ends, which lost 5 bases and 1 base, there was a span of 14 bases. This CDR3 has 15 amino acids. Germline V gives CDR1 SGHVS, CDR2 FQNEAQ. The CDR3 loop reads CASSTRPSVQETQYF. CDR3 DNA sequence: TGTGCCAGCAGCACGCGTCCCTCCGTCCAAGAGACCCAGTACTTC. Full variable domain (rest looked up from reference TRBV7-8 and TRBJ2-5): GAGVSQSPRYKVAKRGQDVALRCDPISGHVSLFWYQQALGQGPEFLTYFQNEAQLDKSGLPSDRFFAERPEGSVSTLKIQRTQQEDSAVYLCASSTRPSVQETQYFGPGTRLLVL.

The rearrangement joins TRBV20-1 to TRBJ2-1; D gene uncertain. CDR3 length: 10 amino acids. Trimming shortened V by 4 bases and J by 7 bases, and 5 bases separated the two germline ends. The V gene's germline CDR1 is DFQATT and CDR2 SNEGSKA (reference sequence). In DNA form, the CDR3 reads TGCAGTGCTACTCGAAATGAGCAGTTCTTC. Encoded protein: CSATRNEQFF.

The CDR3 loop is CASSLLAGRNNEQFF. The CDR3 bases are TGTGCCAGCAGCTTACTAGCGGGGCGTAACAATGAGCAGTTCTTC. This chain uses TRBV7-9 with TRBJ2-1; TRBD2 aligns across 9 bases. Germline V gene lookup returns CDR1 SEHNR and CDR2 FQNEAQ (reference sequence). The CDR3 length is 15 residues. Unmatched junction bases numbered 4, after V lost 2 bases and J lost 5 bases.

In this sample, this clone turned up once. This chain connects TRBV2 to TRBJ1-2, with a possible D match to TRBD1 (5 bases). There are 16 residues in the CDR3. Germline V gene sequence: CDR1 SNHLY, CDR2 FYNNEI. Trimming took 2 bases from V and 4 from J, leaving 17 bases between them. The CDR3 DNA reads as TGTGCCAGCAGTGAAAATAGGGACCGAGGGGCCTATGGCTACACCTTC. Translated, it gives CASSENRDRGAYGYTF.

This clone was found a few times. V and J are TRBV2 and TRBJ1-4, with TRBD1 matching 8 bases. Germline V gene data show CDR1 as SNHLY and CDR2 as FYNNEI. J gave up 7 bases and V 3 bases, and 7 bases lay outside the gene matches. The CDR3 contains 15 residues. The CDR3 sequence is CASSEQGARSEKLFF. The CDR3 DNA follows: TGTGCCAGCAGTGAGCAGGGGGCGCGAAGTGAAAAACTGTTTTTT.

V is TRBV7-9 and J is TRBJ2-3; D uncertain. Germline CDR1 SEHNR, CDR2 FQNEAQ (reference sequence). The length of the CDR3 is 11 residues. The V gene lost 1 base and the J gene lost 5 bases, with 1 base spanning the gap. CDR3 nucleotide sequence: TGTGCCAGCAGCTTAGAAGATACGCAGTATTTT. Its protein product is CASSLEDTQYF. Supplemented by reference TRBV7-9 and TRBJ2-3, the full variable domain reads DTGVSQNPRHKITKRGQNVTFRCDPISEHNRLYWYRQTLGQGPEFLTYFQNEAQLEKSRLLSDRFSAERPKGSFSTLEIQRTEQGDSAMYLCASSLEDTQYFGPGTRLTVL.